Below, one TCR beta chain is given with its context. The antigen is not known. A junction end diverges from the germline sequence, so it may reflect a read error. The authors divided CD4+ cells into CD45RA+ naive and CD45RA-negative memory subsets. This specimen comes from a study of shared clonotypes between healthy human individuals. Findings of the study overall: Naive CD4 clonotypes were shared across several donors at 4.5% to 6%. Specimens sampled were limited to blood, with tissue repertoires likely differing.

CDR3 length equals 13 residues. Germline V gene lookup returns CDR1 GTSNPN and CDR2 SVGIG (reference sequence). Sorted-subset replicate PCRs used around 220 ng DNA, some 30,000 T cell genomes. Profiling relied on immunoSEQ multiplex PCR, and the TCRdb table lists in-frame clones only, not all of them. The data hold more than 2,000,000 clones, with 80% to 95% observed a single time. Sequenced: naive CD4+ T cells from PBMCs. Subset noted: CD45RA+ positively selected. This receptor was obtained from a man younger than 35 in good health. Some clones in this sample may be carry-over from other donors' samples. The chain carries TRBV30 and TRBJ1-4; TRBD1 might be the D (5 bases). CDR3 in amino acids: CDNPGPGRGGLVF. The CDR3 DNA reads as TGTGATAACCCGGGGCCAGGGAGAGGTGGGCTCGTTTTT.